These 7 T cell receptor beta chains came from one sample sequenced in a study of PD-L1 blockade in urothelial cancer. Sequencing was performed with immunoSEQ multiplex PCR; in TCRdb, only in-frame clones are kept and a portion is missing. Seen here are 120,000 or so clones, about 83% observed once, and the top ten hold roughly 2.4%. Regarding time point: peripheral blood 6 weeks after treatment start. The sequenced sample was PBMCs, obtained around atezolizumab (anti-PD-L1) treatment. The source is a man between 45 and 60 years old with urothelial cancer.

The chain employs TRBV5-1 and TRBJ2-7, with D maybe TRBD1 (5 bases). Per germline, CDR1 SGHRS and CDR2 YFSETQ. This CDR3 is built from 15 residues. Between the trimmed V and J ends, which lost 4 bases and 0 bases, there was a span of 14 bases. CDR3 nucleotides: TGCGCCAGCAGCGTGACAGATAACCCCTCCTACGAGCAGTACTTC. Protein sequence: CASSVTDNPSYEQYF.

This chain links TRBV9 with TRBJ2-7; 7 bases map to TRBD2. V lost 0 bases and J lost 5; bases outside the gene matches: 5. Germline CDR1 and CDR2: SGDLS and YYNGEE. This CDR3 spans 14 amino acids. The CDR3 DNA sequence: TGTGCCAGCAGCGTAGCTCCCCTAGCGGACGAGCAGTACTTC. Translation: CASSVAPLADEQYF.

The rearrangement links TRBV9 to TRBJ2-6, with 8 bases that match TRBD1. The V and J ends lost 0 bases and 2 bases, in that order; junction bases with no gene match: 10. This CDR3 contains 19 residues. Germline CDR1 and CDR2: SGDLS and YYNGEE. CDR3 DNA: TGTGCCAGCAGCGTAGTGGTTTGGGGGACAGGTGCTGGGGCCAACGTCCTGACTTTC. The encoded protein is CASSVVVWGTGAGANVLTF.

This chain joins TRBV6-4 and TRBJ2-1; D possibly corresponds to TRBD2 (6 bases). The CDR3 contains 21 residues. Germline V gene data show CDR1 as MRHNA and CDR2 as SNTAGT. The V end was cut by 1 base, the J end by 0 bases, with 25 bases between. CDR3 sequence (DNA): TGTGCCAGCAGTGACTATAGGATTACTAGTTGGGACGGGGGCTCCTACAATGAGCAGTTCTTC. Amino acid sequence: CASSDYRITSWDGGSYNEQFF.

This chain joins TRBV19 and TRBJ1-2; D unresolved. V lost 2 bases and J lost 4, with 14 bases in between. CDR1 is LNHDA and CDR2 is SQIVND in the germline V gene (reference sequence). This CDR3 is built from 15 residues. As DNA, the CDR3 is TGTGCCAGTAGTATAACGCTAGACGGCTTCTATGGCTACACCTTC. Its translation: CASSITLDGFYGYTF.

The chain couples TRBV27 to TRBJ1-1, with D hard to call. CDR1 is MNHEY and CDR2 is SMNVEV in the germline V gene (reference sequence). This CDR3 has 12 residues. V shed 3 bases and J shed 5 bases, with 7 bases lying between them. CDR3 amino acids: CASSFAGTEAFF. CDR3 in DNA: TGTGCCAGCAGTTTCGCGGGGACTGAAGCTTTCTTT.

The V and J genes are TRBV6-6 and TRBJ2-7; no clear D gene. Germline assignment: CDR1 MNHNY and CDR2 SVGAGI (reference sequence). The CDR3 contains 10 residues. Trimming pared 6 bases from V and 4 bases from J, leaving 4 bases between. This CDR3 is CASSQYEQYF. The CDR3 region has the DNA TGTGCCAGCAGCCAGTACGAGCAGTACTTC.